Listed here are 19 T cell receptor beta chains from one sample, sequenced in a study of molecular identifiers for immune sequencing clone quantification. Via MiXCR, TCRdb re-called the PCR reads, giving one row per CDR3 protein. The sample lists some 580,000 distinct CDR3 sequences, 25% occurring once. Sequencing was carried out using naive CD8+ T cells from blood, with Jurkat cell RNA spiked in. As to subset: FACS-sorted CD8+CD4-CCR7+CD45RA+ naive T cells. The receptors were sampled from a human donor in good health. Some libraries in this study had Jurkat cell RNA spiked in.

There are many counts of this clonotype. The chain combines TRBV28 with TRBJ1-1, with TRBD1 as a possible D gene (5 bases). Trimming left V 3 bases short and J 5 bases short, with 10 bases between. This CDR3 is built from 13 residues. Germline CDR1 is MDHEN and CDR2 is SYDVKM. As DNA, the CDR3 is TGTGCCAGCAGTTTTGTGGGGGGGACTGAAGCTTTCTTT. Protein sequence: CASSFVGGTEAFF.

This clonotype was detected many times. The gene calls are TRBV12-3 or TRBV12-4 and TRBJ1-1, with 7 positions matching TRBD1. The CDR3 spans 14 residues. The J segment lost 6 bases and the V segment lost 3 bases, leaving 7 bases of the junction unmatched. The CDR3 loop reads CASSFQSGGAEAFF. The CDR3 DNA follows: TGTGCCAGCAGTTTCCAGTCAGGGGGGGCTGAAGCTTTCTTT.

The chain employs TRBV12-3 or TRBV12-4 and TRBJ2-4; D is unresolved. The CDR3 covers 12 residues. Trimming shortened V by 3 bases and J by 6 bases, and 6 bases separated the two germline ends. Written as DNA, the CDR3 is TGTGCCAGCAGTTTTGGTGGAAACATTCAGTACTTC. Protein: CASSFGGNIQYF.

This clonotype was counted many times. This chain connects TRBV6-6 to TRBJ2-5; D uncertain. The germline gives CDR1 MNHNY, CDR2 SVGAGI (reference sequence). V gave up 2 bases and J gave up 3 bases, with 1 base separating them. The CDR3 length is 11 residues. The CDR3 loop is CASSYKETQYF. CDR3 nucleotide sequence: TGTGCCAGCAGTTACAAAGAGACCCAGTACTTC.

This clonotype was counted many times. The chain is built from TRBV6-2 or TRBV6-3 and TRBJ1-5; 9 bases agree with TRBD1. The CDR3 spans 14 residues. Looked up from germline, CDR1 is MNHEY and CDR2 is SVGEGT. V lost 11 bases and J lost 4; bases outside the gene matches: 9. CDR3 in amino acids: CASGTGRRNQPQHF. The CDR3 DNA sequence: TGTGCCTCAGGGACAGGGCGAAGAAATCAGCCCCAGCATTTT.

This clonotype has just a few counts. The chain carries TRBV7-8 and TRBJ2-7; TRBD2 matches at 10 bases. Germline V CDR1 and CDR2: SGHVS, FQNEAQ. The CDR3 totals 16 residues. The trim removed 4 bases at V and 6 bases at J, leaving 12 bases unmatched. The CDR3 DNA reads TGTGCCAGCAGCTCCGAACTTAGCGGGGGGTTTCGCGAGCAGTACTTC. Its translation: CASSSELSGGFREQYF.

This clonotype was seen many times. V is TRBV6-2 or TRBV6-3 and J is TRBJ2-7; 7 nucleotides line up with TRBD2. CDR3 size: 15 residues. Germline CDR1 reads MNHEY; CDR2 reads SVGEGT. The ends lost 4 bases at V and 3 bases at J; junction bases unmatched: 9. The CDR3 nucleotides read TGTGCCAGCAGTTTTCTCCCAGAGCGGGGCTACGAGCAGTACTTC. Protein: CASSFLPERGYEQYF.

This clonotype was counted only a few times. The rearrangement links TRBV7-6 to TRBJ2-7; 8 bases agree with TRBD2. The CDR3 runs 14 residues. V lost 5 bases to trimming and J lost 6 bases; unmatched junction nucleotides: 9. Per the germline V gene, CDR1 is SGHVS and CDR2 is FNYEAQ. This CDR3 is CASSPGGAPSEQYF. The CDR3 DNA is TGTGCCAGCAGCCCCGGGGGGGCTCCTTCCGAGCAGTACTTC.

This clonotype was seen more than once but under ten times. The chain employs TRBV19 and TRBJ2-3; TRBD2 aligns across 12 bases. Trimming took 0 bases from V and 5 from J; bases not matched to a gene: 6. There are 17 residues in the CDR3. CDR1 is LNHDA and CDR2 is SQIVND in the germline V gene (reference sequence). CDR3 bases: TGTGCCAGTAGTATAGATCAGCTAGCGGGAGGGCGAGATACGCAGTATTTT. Its protein is CASSIDQLAGGRDTQYF.

This clonotype was picked up one time. This may be a read error, as it is one base from a much larger clone. The chain employs TRBV20-1 and TRBJ1-5, with D uncertain. The CDR3 loop spans 16 amino acids. Trimming stripped 6 bases from V and 0 bases from J, with 18 bases between. The germline gives CDR1 DFQATT, CDR2 SNEGSKA (reference sequence). The DNA for the CDR3 is TGCAGTGCCACCTCTGGACGGGGATATAGCAATCAGCCCCAGCATTTT. Translating it yields CSATSGRGYSNQPQHF.

This clonotype was recorded a few times. This chain uses TRBV10-3 with TRBJ2-5; D uncertain. This CDR3 contains 15 residues. V lost 3 bases, J lost 1 base, and 12 bases lay in between. The germline V gene encodes CDR1 ENHRY and CDR2 SYGVKD. The CDR3 spells CAISDFDGSQETQYF. CDR3 sequence (DNA): TGTGCCATCAGTGATTTCGACGGCTCCCAAGAGACCCAGTACTTC.

With respect to this clonotype: A clone one base away is much larger, so this may be a read error. Likely a read error: the CDR3 ends without its conserved phenylalanine or tryptophan. This chain joins TRBV19 and TRBJ1-5; D gene ambiguous. Between the trimmed V and J ends, which lost 4 bases and 0 bases, there was a span of 10 bases. The CDR3 runs 15 residues. Germline V lookup: CDR1 LNHDA, CDR2 SQIVND (reference sequence). CDR3 in amino acids: CASSTPENSNQPQHS. The DNA for the CDR3 is TGTGCCAGTAGTACCCCAGAGAATAGCAATCAGCCCCAGCATTCT.

This clonotype was seen at least ten times. The chain couples TRBV5-1 to TRBJ2-5, with D perhaps TRBD2 (6 bases). CDR3 size: 16 residues. V shed 1 base and J shed 3 bases, with 16 bases lying between them. Looked up from germline, CDR1 is SGHRS and CDR2 is YFSETQ. CDR3 sequence reads: CASSLRFPGDKETQYF. In DNA form, the CDR3 reads TGCGCCAGCAGCTTGCGGTTTCCGGGGGATAAAGAGACCCAGTACTTC.

The chain uses TRBV9 and TRBJ2-6; no definite D call. This CDR3 spans 15 amino acids. Trimming removed 1 base at V and 0 bases at J, with 5 bases between. Germline V gene data show CDR1 as SGDLS and CDR2 as YYNGEE. CDR3 loop: CASSVPPSGANVLTF. The CDR3 region has the DNA TGTGCCAGCAGCGTACCCCCCTCTGGGGCCAACGTCCTGACTTTC.

Notes on this clonotype: One junction end does not reproduce the germline sequence, and a read error may be involved. The V gene is TRBV7-9, the J gene TRBJ1-2; TRBD1 agrees at 7 bases. The germline V gene has CDR1 SEHNR and CDR2 FQNEAQ (reference sequence). The CDR3 covers 15 residues. DNA for the CDR3: TGTGCCGGCAGCACAACTGGACAGGACCCTTCCGGCTACACCTTC. Encoded protein: CAGSTTGQDPSGYTF.

This chain links TRBV12-3 or TRBV12-4 with TRBJ1-5; TRBD1 matches at 8 bases. V trimming: 6 bases; J trimming: 3 bases; junction bases outside the gene matches: 4. This CDR3 spans 14 amino acids. The CDR3 spells CASRQTGANQPQHF. CDR3 nucleotide sequence: TGTGCCAGCAGGCAGACAGGGGCCAATCAGCCCCAGCATTTT.

Ten or more counts support this clonotype. This chain uses TRBV6-5 with TRBJ1-1; D is unresolved. CDR1 and CDR2 from the germline V gene are MNHEY and SVGAGI. The germline V and J ends were trimmed by 8 bases and 2 bases, with 3 bases remaining between them. CDR3 length: 10 residues. The CDR3 DNA sequence: TGTGCCAGCGGAAACACTGAAGCTTTCTTT. Residues: CASGNTEAFF.

This clonotype was picked up many times. CDR3 DNA: TGTGCCAGCAGTTCACTACAGGGTTCTATGAACACTGAAGCTTTCTTT. This gives the protein CASSSLQGSMNTEAFF. V gene TRBV27 combines with J gene TRBJ1-1; possible D gene TRBD1, 6 bases. The germline V gene has CDR1 MNHEY and CDR2 SMNVEV (reference sequence). The length of the CDR3 is 16 residues. Trimming stripped 4 bases from V and 0 bases from J, with 15 bases between.

This clonotype was seen a few times. Here the CDR3 DNA reads TGTGCCAGCAGTTCGTACAGGGTCTCCCCCTCCTACGAGCAGTACTTC. The encoded protein is CASSSYRVSPSYEQYF. The rearrangement uses TRBV6-1 and TRBJ2-7, with a possible D match to TRBD1 (6 bases). CDR3 size: 16 residues. Germline CDR1 and CDR2: MNHNS and SASEGT. Trimming removed 5 bases from V and 0 bases from J, with 17 bases in between.